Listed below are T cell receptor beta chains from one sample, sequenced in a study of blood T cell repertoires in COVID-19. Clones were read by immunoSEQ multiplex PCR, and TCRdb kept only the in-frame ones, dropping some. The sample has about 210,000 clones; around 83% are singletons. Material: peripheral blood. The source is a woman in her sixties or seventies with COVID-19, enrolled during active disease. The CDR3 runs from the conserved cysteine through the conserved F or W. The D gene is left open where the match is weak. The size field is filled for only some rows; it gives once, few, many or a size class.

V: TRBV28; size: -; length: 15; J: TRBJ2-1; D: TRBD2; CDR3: CARRTLSGDGNEQFF; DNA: TGTGCCCGACGTACCCTTAGCGGGGACGGAAATGAGCAGTTCTTC
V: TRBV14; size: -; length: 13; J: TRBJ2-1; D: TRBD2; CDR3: CASSLGLVNEQFF; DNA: TGTGCCAGCAGCCTAGGACTAGTGAATGAGCAGTTCTTC
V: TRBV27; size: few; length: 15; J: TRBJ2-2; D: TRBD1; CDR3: CASSPNRGNTGELFF; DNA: TGTGCCAGCAGTCCCAACAGGGGGAACACCGGGGAGCTGTTTTTT
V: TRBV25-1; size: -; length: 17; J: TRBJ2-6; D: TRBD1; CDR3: CASSRDRGPSGANVLTF; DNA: TGTGCCAGCAGCAGGGACAGGGGACCTTCTGGGGCCAACGTCCTGACTTTC
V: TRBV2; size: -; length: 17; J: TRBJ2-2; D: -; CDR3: CASSESRGRLDTGELFF; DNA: TGTGCCAGCAGTGAATCTCGAGGGAGGTTGGACACCGGGGAGCTGTTTTTT
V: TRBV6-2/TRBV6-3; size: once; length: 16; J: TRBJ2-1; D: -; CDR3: CASSPVRGGFNNEQFF; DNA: TGTGCCAGCAGTCCAGTAAGGGGGGGTTTCAACAATGAGCAGTTCTTC
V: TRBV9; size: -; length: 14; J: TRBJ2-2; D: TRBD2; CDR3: CASKKREGSGELFF; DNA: TGTGCCAGCAAGAAGCGGGAGGGCTCCGGGGAGCTGTTTTTT
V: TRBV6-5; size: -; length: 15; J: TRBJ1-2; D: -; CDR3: CASTPSQGRSYGYTF; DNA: TGTGCCAGCACTCCATCTCAGGGGCGTAGCTATGGCTACACCTTC
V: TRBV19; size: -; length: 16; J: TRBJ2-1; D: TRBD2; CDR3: CASSIRLLADYNEQFF; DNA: TGTGCCAGTAGTATTCGGTTACTAGCGGATTACAATGAGCAGTTCTTC
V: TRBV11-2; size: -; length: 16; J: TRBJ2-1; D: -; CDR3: CASSGSGAPEGNEQFF; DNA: TGTGCCAGCAGCGGGTCAGGGGCTCCAGAGGGCAATGAGCAGTTCTTC
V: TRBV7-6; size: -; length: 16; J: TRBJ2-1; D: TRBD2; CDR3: CASSLEGTSGYNEQFF; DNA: TGTGCCAGCAGCTTAGAAGGGACTAGCGGATACAATGAGCAGTTCTTC
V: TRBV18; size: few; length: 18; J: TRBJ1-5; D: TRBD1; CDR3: CASSPTDRGWRQQQPQHF; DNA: TGTGCCAGCTCACCTACGGACAGGGGATGGCGGCAACAACAGCCCCAGCATTTT
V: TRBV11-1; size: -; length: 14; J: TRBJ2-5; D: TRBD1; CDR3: CASTNRGLGETQYF; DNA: TGTGCCAGCACCAATAGGGGGCTGGGGGAGACCCAGTACTTC
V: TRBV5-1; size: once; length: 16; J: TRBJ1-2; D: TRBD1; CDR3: CASSYTRDRDNYGYTF; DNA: TGCGCCAGCAGCTATACCCGGGACAGGGATAACTATGGCTACACCTTC
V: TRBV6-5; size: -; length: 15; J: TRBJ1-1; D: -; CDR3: CASSPNGAGRNEAFF; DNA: TGTGCCAGCAGTCCTAACGGGGCAGGGAGGAATGAAGCTTTCTTT
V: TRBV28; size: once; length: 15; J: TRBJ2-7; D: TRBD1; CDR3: CASSILRDRTYEQYF; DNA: TGTGCCAGCAGTATACTCCGGGACAGAACCTACGAGCAGTACTTC
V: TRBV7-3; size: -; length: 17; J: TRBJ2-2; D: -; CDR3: CASSFQPGDANTGELFF; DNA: TGTGCCAGCAGCTTTCAGCCAGGCGATGCGAACACCGGGGAGCTGTTTTTT